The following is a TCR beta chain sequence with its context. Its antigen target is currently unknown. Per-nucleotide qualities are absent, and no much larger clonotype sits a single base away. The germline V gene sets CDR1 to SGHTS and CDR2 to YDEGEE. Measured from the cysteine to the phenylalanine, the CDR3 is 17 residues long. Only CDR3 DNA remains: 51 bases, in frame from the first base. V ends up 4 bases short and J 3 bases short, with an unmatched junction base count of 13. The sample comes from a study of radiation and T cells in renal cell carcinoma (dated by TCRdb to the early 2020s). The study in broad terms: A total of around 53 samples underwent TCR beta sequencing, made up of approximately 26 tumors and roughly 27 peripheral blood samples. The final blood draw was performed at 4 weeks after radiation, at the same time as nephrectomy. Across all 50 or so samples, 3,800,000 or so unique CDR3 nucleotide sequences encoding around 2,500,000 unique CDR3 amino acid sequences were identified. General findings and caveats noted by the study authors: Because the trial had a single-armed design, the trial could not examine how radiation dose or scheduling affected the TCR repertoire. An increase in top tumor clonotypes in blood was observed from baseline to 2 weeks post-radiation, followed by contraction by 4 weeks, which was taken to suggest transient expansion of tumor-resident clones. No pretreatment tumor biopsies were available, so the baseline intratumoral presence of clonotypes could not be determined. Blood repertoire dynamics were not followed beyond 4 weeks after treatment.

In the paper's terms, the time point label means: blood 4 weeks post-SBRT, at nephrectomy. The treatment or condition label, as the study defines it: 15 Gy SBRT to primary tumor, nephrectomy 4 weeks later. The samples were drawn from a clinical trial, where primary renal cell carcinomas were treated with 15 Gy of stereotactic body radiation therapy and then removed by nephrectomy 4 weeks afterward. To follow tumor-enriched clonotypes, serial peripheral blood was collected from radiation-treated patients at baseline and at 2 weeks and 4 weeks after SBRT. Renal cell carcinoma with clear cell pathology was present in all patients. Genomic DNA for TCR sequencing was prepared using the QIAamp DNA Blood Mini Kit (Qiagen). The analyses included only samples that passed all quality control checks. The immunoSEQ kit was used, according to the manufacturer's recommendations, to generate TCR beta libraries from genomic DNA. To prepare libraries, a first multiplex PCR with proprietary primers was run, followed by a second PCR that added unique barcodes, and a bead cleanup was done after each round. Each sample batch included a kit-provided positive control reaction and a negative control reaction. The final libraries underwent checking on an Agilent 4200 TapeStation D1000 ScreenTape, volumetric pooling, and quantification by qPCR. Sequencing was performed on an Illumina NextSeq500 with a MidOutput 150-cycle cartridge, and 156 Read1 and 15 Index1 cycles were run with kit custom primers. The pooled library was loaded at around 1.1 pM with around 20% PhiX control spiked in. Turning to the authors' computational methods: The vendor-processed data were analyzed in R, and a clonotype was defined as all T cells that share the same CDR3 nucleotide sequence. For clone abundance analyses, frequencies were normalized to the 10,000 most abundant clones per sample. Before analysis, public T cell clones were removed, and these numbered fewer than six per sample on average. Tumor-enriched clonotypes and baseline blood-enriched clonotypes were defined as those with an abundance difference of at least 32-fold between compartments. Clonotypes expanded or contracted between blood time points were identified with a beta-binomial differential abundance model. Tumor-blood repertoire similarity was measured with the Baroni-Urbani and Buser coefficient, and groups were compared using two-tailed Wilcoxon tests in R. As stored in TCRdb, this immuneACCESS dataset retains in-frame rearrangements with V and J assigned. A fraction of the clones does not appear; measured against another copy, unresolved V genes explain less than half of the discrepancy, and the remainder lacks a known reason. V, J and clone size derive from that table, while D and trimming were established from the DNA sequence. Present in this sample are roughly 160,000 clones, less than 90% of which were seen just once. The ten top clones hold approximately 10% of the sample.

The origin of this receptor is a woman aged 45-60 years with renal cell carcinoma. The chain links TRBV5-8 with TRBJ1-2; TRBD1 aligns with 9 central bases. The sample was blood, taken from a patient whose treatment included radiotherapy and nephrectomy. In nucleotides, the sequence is TGTGCCAGCAGCAGTCCCGGGACAGGGATCGGCTACTATGGCTACACCTTC. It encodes CASSSPGTGIGYYGYTF.